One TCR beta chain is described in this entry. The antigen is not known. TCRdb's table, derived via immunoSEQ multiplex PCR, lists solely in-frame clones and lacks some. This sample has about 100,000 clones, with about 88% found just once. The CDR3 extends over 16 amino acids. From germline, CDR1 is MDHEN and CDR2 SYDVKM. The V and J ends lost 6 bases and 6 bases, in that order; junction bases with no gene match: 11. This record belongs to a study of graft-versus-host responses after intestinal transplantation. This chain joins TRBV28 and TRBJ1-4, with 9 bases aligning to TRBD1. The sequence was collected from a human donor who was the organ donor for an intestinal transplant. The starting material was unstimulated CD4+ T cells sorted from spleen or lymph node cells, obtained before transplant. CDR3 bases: TGTGCCAGCAGACCCTACAGGGGGCTTGGTGATGAAAAACTGTTTTTT. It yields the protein CASRPYRGLGDEKLFF.